The source of this TCR beta chain is a study of blood T cells in healthy people across ages. Regarding the study as a whole: Diversity was estimated from one million T cells, and these estimates were considered underestimates. TCR beta diversity, measured per million T cells, fell in a roughly linear way with age.

Using a J-beta primer mix together with a sample-barcoded 5' primer, a second PCR was run for roughly 6 to 12 cycles. TCRdb redid the calling of the 5' RACE reads with MiXCR, one entry per CDR3 protein. The sample has 850,000 to 1,000,000 distinct CDR3 sequences, 45% to 50% seen once. Germline values: CDR1 MDHEN, CDR2 SYDVKM. CDR3 length equals 18 residues. The J segment lost 4 bases and the V segment lost 6 bases, leaving 16 bases of the junction unmatched. A note on this clonotype: Its antigen is undetermined.

The receptor was derived from a young man in good health. The V and J genes are TRBV28 and TRBJ1-2; 11 nucleotides line up with TRBD1. Specimen: blood. CDR3 sequence reads: CASRQLPGQGAASYGYTF. CDR3 DNA sequence: TGTGCCAGCAGGCAACTTCCTGGACAGGGGGCGGCTAGCTATGGCTACACCTTC.